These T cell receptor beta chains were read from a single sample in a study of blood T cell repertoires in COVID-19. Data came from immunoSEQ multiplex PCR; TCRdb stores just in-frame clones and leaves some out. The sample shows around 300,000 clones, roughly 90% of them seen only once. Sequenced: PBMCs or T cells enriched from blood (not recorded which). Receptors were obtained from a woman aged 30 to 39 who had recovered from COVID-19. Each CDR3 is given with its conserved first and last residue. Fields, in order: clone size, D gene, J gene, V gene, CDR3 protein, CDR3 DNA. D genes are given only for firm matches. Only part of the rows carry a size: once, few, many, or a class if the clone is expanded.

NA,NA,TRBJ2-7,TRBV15,CATSRVDGTPSSYEQYF,TGTGCCACCAGCAGAGTAGACGGGACTCCCAGCTCCTACGAGCAGTACTTC
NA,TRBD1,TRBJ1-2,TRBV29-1,CSVDNGDRVNGYTF,TGCAGCGTTGATAATGGAGACAGGGTAAATGGCTACACCTTC
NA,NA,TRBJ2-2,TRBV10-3,CAISTYRGSQGIRDTGELFF,TGTGCCATCAGTACCTACAGAGGGTCCCAGGGGATCAGGGACACCGGGGAGCTGTTTTTT
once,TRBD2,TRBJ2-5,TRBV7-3,CASSLGPSGTQETQYF,TGTGCCAGCAGCTTAGGACCTAGCGGCACCCAAGAGACCCAGTACTTC
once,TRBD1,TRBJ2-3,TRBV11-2,CASSSRTITTGADTQYF,TGTGCCAGCAGCTCCCGAACGATCACAACAGGGGCAGATACGCAGTATTTT
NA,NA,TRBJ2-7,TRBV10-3,CAISAISGLLSYEQYF,TGTGCCATCAGTGCAATATCCGGACTTCTCTCCTACGAGCAGTACTTC
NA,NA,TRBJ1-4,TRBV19,CASSIGNRAAAAF,TGTGCCAGTAGTATTGGTAACAGGGCCGCAGCCGCTTTT
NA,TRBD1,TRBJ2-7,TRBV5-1,CASSLGQGQGEQYF,TGCGCCAGCAGCTTGGGACAGGGTCAAGGAGAGCAGTACTTC
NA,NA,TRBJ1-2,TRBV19,CASSRGAGVYGYTF,TGTGCCAGTAGTCGAGGGGCAGGGGTCTATGGCTACACCTTC
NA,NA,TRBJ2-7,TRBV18,CASSPNSGQPYEQYF,TGTGCCAGCTCACCAAATAGTGGGCAGCCCTACGAGCAGTACTTC
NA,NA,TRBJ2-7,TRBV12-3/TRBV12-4,CASSLSPPYEQYF,TGTGCCAGCAGTTTGAGTCCCCCCTACGAGCAGTACTTC
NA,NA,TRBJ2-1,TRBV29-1,CSVEAGSPNEQFF,TGCAGCGTTGAAGCGGGGAGTCCCAATGAGCAGTTCTTC
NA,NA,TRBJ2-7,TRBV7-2,CASSLGSVRVPREQYF,TGTGCCAGCAGCTTAGGTTCGGTACGGGTCCCCCGCGAGCAGTACTTC
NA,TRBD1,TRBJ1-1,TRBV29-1,CSVSETGVTTEAFF,TGCAGCGTGAGCGAAACAGGGGTAACGACTGAAGCTTTCTTT
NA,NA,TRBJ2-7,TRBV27,CASSTSGHFSYEQYF,NA
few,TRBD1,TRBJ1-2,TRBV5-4,CASSFGGTGAVLLGYTF,TGTGCCAGCAGCTTCGGAGGGACAGGGGCGGTACTTCTGGGCTACACCTTC
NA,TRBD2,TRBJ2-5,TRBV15,CATSRGTSVQETQYF,TGTGCCACCAGCAGAGGGACTAGCGTCCAAGAGACCCAGTACTTC
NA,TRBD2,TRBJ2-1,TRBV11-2,CASSLSLAGGNEQFF,TGTGCCAGCAGCTTATCTCTAGCGGGAGGGAATGAGCAGTTCTTC
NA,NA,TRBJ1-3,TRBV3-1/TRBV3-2,CASSQGPVSSGNTIYF,TGTGCCAGCAGCCAAGGTCCAGTAAGCTCTGGAAACACCATATATTTT
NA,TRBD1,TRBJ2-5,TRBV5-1,CASSLAVGTGGRETQYF,TGCGCCAGCAGCTTGGCCGTAGGGACAGGGGGCAGGGAGACCCAGTACTTC
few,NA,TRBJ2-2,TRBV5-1,CASSLGVGELFF,TGCGCCAGCAGCTTGGGCGTCGGGGAGCTGTTTTTT
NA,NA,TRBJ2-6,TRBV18,CASSPPSQGPGANVLTF,TGTGCCAGCTCACCTCCTTCACAGGGCCCTGGGGCCAACGTCCTGACTTTC
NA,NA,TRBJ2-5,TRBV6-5,CASIRWGSEETQYF,TGTGCCAGCATCAGGTGGGGCTCGGAAGAGACCCAGTACTTC
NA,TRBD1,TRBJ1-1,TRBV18,CASSPDRGSTEAFF,TGTGCCAGCTCACCGGACAGGGGAAGCACTGAAGCTTTCTTT
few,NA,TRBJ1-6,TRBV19,CASREASYNSPLHF,TGTGCCAGTAGGGAGGCGTCCTATAATTCACCCCTCCACTTT
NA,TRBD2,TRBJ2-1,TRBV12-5,CASGFRLASSYNEQFF,TGTGCTAGTGGTTTCCGACTAGCGAGCTCCTACAATGAGCAGTTCTTC